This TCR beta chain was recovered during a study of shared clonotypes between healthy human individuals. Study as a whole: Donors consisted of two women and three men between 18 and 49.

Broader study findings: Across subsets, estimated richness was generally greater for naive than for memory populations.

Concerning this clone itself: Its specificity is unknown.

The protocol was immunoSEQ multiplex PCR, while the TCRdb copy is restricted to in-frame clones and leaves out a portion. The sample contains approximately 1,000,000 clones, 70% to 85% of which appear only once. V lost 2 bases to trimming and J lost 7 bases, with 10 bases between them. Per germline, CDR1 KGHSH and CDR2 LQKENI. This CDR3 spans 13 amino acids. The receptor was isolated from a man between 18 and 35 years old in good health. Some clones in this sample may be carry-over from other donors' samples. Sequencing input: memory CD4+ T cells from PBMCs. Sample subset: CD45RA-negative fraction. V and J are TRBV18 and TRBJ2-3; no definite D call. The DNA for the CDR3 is TGTGCCAGCTCACCAGTGAAGGTAAATACGCAGTATTTT. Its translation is CASSPVKVNTQYF.